This T cell receptor beta chain was sequenced for a study of chemoradiotherapy in HPV16-positive cancers. Study information: Candidate HPV-specific T-cell clones and common TCR motifs came from functional assays in a couple of HPV16-positive patients. Study-level results: The functional HPV-specific definition rests on just two HPV16-positive patients. Candidate HPV-specific clones and E7-related TCR motifs grew in tumor during treatment. HPV-responsive T-cell expansion during chemoradiotherapy was linked to improved recurrence-free survival in HPV16-positive patients.

As regards this clone: The antigen is unknown.

Here immunoSEQ multiplex PCR was the method, and the copy in TCRdb shows in-frame clones only, minus some. The sample holds roughly 25,000 clones, around 94% seen once. The specimen was collected from a patient who underwent chemoradiotherapy. The TCR originated in a human donor with HPV-associated anogenital cancer.

The CDR3 DNA sequence: TGTGCCAGCAGCTTAGCGGAAAGAGGGATAGCTTTCTTT. It encodes CASSLAERGIAFF. The chain links TRBV7-2 to TRBJ1-1; D uncertain. CDR1 and CDR2 from the germline V gene are SGHTA and FQGNSA. The CDR3 has 13 amino acids. V lost 0 bases, J lost 10 bases, and 12 bases lay in between.